This T cell receptor beta chain was obtained from a study of blood T cell repertoires in COVID-19. The length of the CDR3 is 14 residues. From germline, CDR1 is MDHEN and CDR2 SYDVKM. V gave up 9 bases and J gave up 3 bases; unmatched junction bases: 9. Using immunoSEQ multiplex PCR, the repertoire was profiled, and TCRdb retains in-frame clones only, with some absent. The sample shows approximately 390,000 clones, roughly 90% of them seen only once. The receptor's source is a man aged 18 to 29 with active or convalescent COVID-19. The V call is TRBV28, the J call TRBJ1-1; 8 positions match TRBD1. Sequenced material: peripheral blood. In DNA, the CDR3 is TGTGCCAGGGGGAGGACAGGGTCAGACACTGAAGCTTTCTTT. This translates into CARGRTGSDTEAFF.